Described below is a single T cell receptor beta chain sequence and its context. The junction had 1 base not matched to a gene; V was cut back by 4 bases and J by 0 bases. The CDR3 length is 14 residues. The germline gives CDR1 SGHTA, CDR2 FQGNSA. The data stem from a study of blood T cell repertoires in COVID-19. Study background: Nucleic acid was either cDNA or gDNA, and it came from T cells, B-cell-depleted T cells, or PBMCs.

Using immunoSEQ multiplex PCR, the repertoire was profiled, and TCRdb retains in-frame clones only, with some absent. The table includes 210,000 or so clones, approximately 81% detected once. This sequence joins TRBV7-2 and TRBJ2-7, with 9 bases lining up with TRBD1. This receptor was identified in a woman aged 45-59 years with acute COVID-19. Sequencing was carried out using PBMCs or T cells enriched from blood (not recorded which). CDR3 protein: CASSSDRGSYEQYF. The CDR3 region has the DNA TGTGCCAGCAGCTCGGACAGGGGCTCCTACGAGCAGTACTTC.